This record looks at one T cell receptor (beta chain) sequence and its context. As defined, naive CD8 cells were CD45RO-negative and positively selected for CCR7, with terminally differentiated effector memory CD45RA+ cells excluded. Everyone who donated was a Caucasian adult who lived in Nashville, Tennessee. This specimen comes from a study of shared clonotypes between healthy human individuals. For the study at large: Serving as donors were two women and three men, whose ages spanned 18 to 49.

The CDR3 runs to 13 residues. Germline values: CDR1 WNHNN, CDR2 SYGVQD (reference sequence). V was trimmed by 6 bases and J by 5 bases, leaving 11 bases between them. Assay execution took place at the deep level. Genomic DNA (from each subset) was split evenly across several immunoSEQ plates. Assay used: immunoSEQ multiplex PCR; TCRdb lists only in-frame clones, some missing. The table includes 650,000 to 800,000 clones, 90% to 95% detected once. The chain links TRBV10-1 to TRBJ2-1; no definite D call. The TCR originated in a man between 25 and 39 years old in good health. Sequenced input: naive CD8+ T cells sorted from blood. The DNA for the CDR3 is TGCGCCAGCAGGGGCTCGTTGGACAATGAGCAGTTCTTC. It is translated as CASRGSLDNEQFF.